This record looks at one T cell receptor beta chain sequence and its context. This sample is drawn from a study of control samples from healthy donors and cancer patients. The length of the CDR3 is 15 residues. CDR1 and CDR2 from the germline V gene are SGHRS and YFSETQ. V lost 4 bases to trimming and J lost 7 bases, with 18 bases between them. The table came from immunoSEQ multiplex PCR; TCRdb's copy has only in-frame clones and leaves some out. The table includes 100,000 or so clones, 70% to 80% detected once. J is TRBJ1-5 and V is TRBV5-1, with D maybe TRBD1 (6 bases). The receptor's source is a woman aged 30 to 39 in good health. The sequenced sample consisted of blood. This CDR3 reads CASSPGEGGNQPQHF. CDR3 in DNA: TGCGCCAGCAGCCCAGGGGAAGGGGGAAACCAGCCCCAGCATTTT.